This T cell receptor (beta chain) was obtained from a study of CD8+ T cells in alopecia areata. Extraction of RNA preceded its reverse transcription into cDNA, which served as the sequencing template. Produced via immunoSEQ multiplex PCR; TCRdb's table is partial and in-frame only. The sample holds under 95,000 clones, 60% to 80% seen once. Treatment in this sample: oral pan-JAK inhibitor, 5-10 mg twice daily. The length of the CDR3 is 15 residues. The trim removed 0 bases at V and 3 bases at J, leaving 2 bases unmatched. Germline CDR1 reads SNHLY; CDR2 reads FYNNEI. J is TRBJ2-3 and V is TRBV2; 8 bases are shared with TRBD2. The sequencing used CD8+ T cells sorted from blood, collected at approximately week 42, from a patient treated with tofacitinib. The clonotype comes from a human donor with alopecia areata. The DNA of the CDR3 is TGTGCCAGCAGTGAAGCTGGCGGGGGGACAGATACGCAGTATTTT. This sequence encodes CASSEAGGGTDTQYF.